The rows below give T cell receptor beta chains drawn from one sample of a study of T cell responses to AZD1222 COVID-19 vaccine. Profiling relied on immunoSEQ multiplex PCR, and the TCRdb table lists in-frame clones only, not all of them. The sample holds over 100,000 clones; around 81% are singletons and the top ten take around a tenth. This sample comprised peripheral blood, obtained on day 0 of AZD1222 vaccination. The receptors derive from an adult in good health. Each CDR3 is given with its conserved first and last residue. D genes are given only for firm matches. The size field is filled for only some rows; it gives once, few, many or a size class.

v_gene	abundance	j_gene	d_gene	CDR3aa	CDR3nt
TRBV5-1	once	TRBJ1-2	-	CASSSPAGRFSYGYTF	TGCGCCAGCAGCTCCCCTGCGGGTCGATTTTCTTATGGCTACACCTTC
TRBV18	-	TRBJ2-3	-	CASSGLSSTDTQYF	TGTGCCAGCTCGGGCCTTTCTAGCACAGATACGCAGTATTTT
TRBV28	-	TRBJ2-7	TRBD2	CASRGGDYEQYF	TGTGCCAGCCGTGGGGGGGACTACGAGCAGTACTTC
TRBV28	-	TRBJ1-2	-	CASSLLEGRYGYTF	TGTGCCAGCAGTTTGTTGGAGGGACGATATGGCTACACCTTC
TRBV7-2	-	TRBJ2-7	TRBD2	CASSLGSGGRRGPYEQYF	TGTGCCAGCAGCCTGGGGAGCGGGGGGCGAAGGGGCCCCTACGAGCAGTACTTC
TRBV7-9	-	TRBJ1-1	-	CASSIQAFRTEAFF	TGTGCCAGCAGCATCCAGGCATTCAGGACTGAAGCTTTCTTT
TRBV2	-	TRBJ2-2	TRBD1	CASSAQGAWNTGELFF	TGTGCCAGCAGTGCCCAGGGGGCCTGGAACACCGGGGAGCTGTTTTTT
TRBV14	-	TRBJ1-1	-	CASSQSRWNTEAFF	TGTGCCAGCAGCCAATCGAGGTGGAACACTGAAGCTTTCTTT
TRBV7-2	-	TRBJ2-2	TRBD2	CASSRYPGLAGNTGELFF	TGTGCCAGCAGCCGGTACCCGGGACTAGCGGGAAACACCGGGGAGCTGTTTTTT
TRBV6-5	-	TRBJ2-1	-	CASSYYAAYSYNEQFF	TGTGCCAGCAGTTACTACGCCGCCTACTCCTACAATGAGCAGTTCTTC
TRBV2	-	TRBJ1-2	TRBD1	CASDSSGGRGYGYTF	TGTGCCAGCGATTCCTCAGGGGGCAGGGGCTATGGCTACACCTTC
TRBV6-5	-	TRBJ2-5	-	CASSYGVRGGRETQYF	TGTGCCAGCAGTTACGGGGTGCGAGGAGGCAGAGAGACCCAGTACTTC
TRBV30	-	TRBJ1-1	-	CAWSPRVGVTEAFF	TGTGCCTGGAGTCCCCGAGTGGGGGTTACTGAAGCTTTCTTT
TRBV5-1	-	TRBJ2-5	-	CASSLMGGETQYF	TGCGCCAGCAGCTTGATGGGCGGAGAGACCCAGTACTTC
TRBV7-3	once	TRBJ2-1	TRBD2	CASSSFSGEEQFF	TGTGCCAGCAGCTCATTTAGCGGGGAAGAGCAGTTCTTC
TRBV6-5	-	TRBJ1-1	TRBD1	CASSSQGANTEAFF	TGTGCCAGCAGTTCACAGGGGGCTAACACTGAAGCTTTCTTT
TRBV5-1	-	TRBJ1-2	-	CASSLAGVGNGYTF	TGCGCCAGCAGCTTGGCAGGGGTCGGGAATGGCTACACCTTC
TRBV6-1	-	TRBJ1-5	TRBD1	CASSAGQGAWSNQPQHF	TGTGCCAGCAGTGCCGGACAGGGGGCATGGAGCAATCAGCCCCAGCATTTT
TRBV28	-	TRBJ1-3	-	CASRDLQTGQYSGNTIYF	TGTGCCAGCAGGGATCTTCAGACGGGACAATACTCTGGAAACACCATATATTTT
TRBV7-2	-	TRBJ2-1	TRBD2	CASSSRTSGGNEQFF	TGTGCCAGCAGCTCAAGGACTAGCGGGGGCAATGAGCAGTTCTTC
TRBV7-9	-	TRBJ1-4	-	CASSSETDPNEKLFF	TGTGCCAGCAGCTCCGAGACAGACCCAAATGAAAAACTGTTTTTT
TRBV7-3	-	TRBJ1-4	-	CASSSYGQEKLFF	TGTGCCAGCAGCTCCTACGGACAGGAAAAACTGTTTTTT
TRBV7-6	-	TRBJ1-4	-	CASSLRGTSQTTNEKLFF	TGTGCCAGCAGCCTCCGGGGAACCTCACAGACAACTAATGAAAAACTGTTTTTT
TRBV5-6	once	TRBJ2-3	-	CASTARVGTDTQYF	TGTGCCAGCACTGCCAGGGTGGGCACAGATACGCAGTATTTT
TRBV19	-	TRBJ1-4	-	CASSTGQREKLFF	TGTGCCAGTAGTACCGGACAGAGAGAAAAACTGTTTTTT
TRBV2	-	TRBJ1-3	TRBD1	CASSDTRGRGDTIYF	TGTGCCAGCAGTGATACTAGGGGGCGAGGGGACACCATATATTTT
TRBV5-1	-	TRBJ2-7	TRBD1	CASSLQGSSYEQYF	TGCGCCAGCAGCTTACAGGGGAGCTCCTACGAGCAGTACTTC
TRBV2	-	TRBJ1-6	-	CASSVGSSYNSPLHF	TGTGCCAGCAGTGTGGGGAGCTCCTATAATTCACCCCTCCACTTT
TRBV28	-	TRBJ2-7	-	CASMHRRLYEQYF	TGTGCCAGCATGCATCGGCGGTTATACGAGCAGTACTTC
TRBV7-2	-	TRBJ1-6	-	CASSLQGPNSPLHF	TGTGCCAGCAGCTTGCAGGGTCCCAATTCACCCCTCCACTTT
TRBV10-3	-	TRBJ2-3	-	CAISEGGGTDTQYF	TGTGCCATCAGTGAGGGCGGGGGCACAGATACGCAGTATTTT
TRBV6-5	-	TRBJ1-1	TRBD1	CASSSTGGLAEAFF	TGTGCCAGCAGTTCGACAGGGGGCCTGGCTGAAGCTTTCTTT
TRBV2	-	TRBJ2-2	TRBD2	CASRGTSNTGELFF	TGTGCCAGCAGGGGGACTAGTAACACCGGGGAGCTGTTTTTT
TRBV4-3	-	TRBJ1-3	-	CASSQAGSGNTIYF	TGCGCCAGCAGCCAAGCAGGGTCTGGAAACACCATATATTTT
TRBV28	once	TRBJ1-1	-	CASPPGPRRGNTEAFF	TGTGCCAGTCCCCCGGGCCCCCGGAGGGGGAACACTGAAGCTTTCTTT
TRBV5-1	-	TRBJ2-5	-	CASSLDTGRETQYF	TGCGCCAGCAGCTTGGATACAGGGAGGGAGACCCAGTACTTC
TRBV4-3	once	TRBJ2-7	-	CASSVEITGGYEQYF	TGCGCCAGCAGCGTCGAAATAACAGGTGGCTACGAGCAGTACTTC
TRBV10-3	-	TRBJ2-7	-	CAISEASSYEQYF	TGTGCCATCAGTGAGGCATCTTCCTACGAGCAGTACTTC
TRBV6-5	few	TRBJ1-4	-	CASSYGGGHRTEKLFF	TGTGCCAGCAGTTACGGGGGGGGACATAGGACTGAAAAACTGTTTTTT
TRBV5-4	-	TRBJ2-3	TRBD2	CASSPSLAGVTDTQYF	TGTGCCAGCAGCCCATCCTTAGCGGGGGTCACAGATACGCAGTATTTT
TRBV5-1	-	TRBJ2-1	TRBD2	CASSPGLAVNNEQFF	TGCGCCAGCAGCCCGGGACTAGCGGTTAACAATGAGCAGTTCTTC
TRBV10-1	-	TRBJ1-5	-	CASLTSRDRVLPQHF	TGCGCCAGCCTTACCTCCCGGGACCGTGTATTGCCCCAGCATTTT
TRBV19	-	TRBJ2-3	TRBD1	CASSIVGQSTDTQYF	TGTGCCAGTAGTATAGTGGGACAGAGCACAGATACGCAGTATTTT
TRBV7-2	-	TRBJ1-3	-	CASSPRLVISGNTIYF	TGTGCCAGCAGCCCACGGCTGGTGATCTCTGGAAACACCATATATTTT
TRBV28	-	TRBJ1-4	-	CASKPPSLEKLFF	TGTGCCAGTAAGCCTCCTTCCCTTGAAAAACTGTTTTTT
TRBV9	-	TRBJ2-3	-	CASSELSRVPFTDTQYF	TGTGCCAGCAGCGAACTCTCCCGGGTTCCGTTCACAGATACGCAGTATTTT
TRBV12-3/TRBV12-4	-	TRBJ1-3	-	CASSSLLGNTIYF	TGTGCCAGCAGTTCTCTCTTGGGAAACACCATATATTTT
TRBV6-6	-	TRBJ1-4	-	CASRTGQTNEKLFF	TGTGCCAGCAGGACGGGACAAACTAATGAAAAACTGTTTTTT
TRBV5-1	-	TRBJ1-1	TRBD1	CASSWGATGAVEVNTEAFF	TGCGCCAGCAGCTGGGGGGCGACAGGGGCAGTGGAAGTGAACACTGAAGCTTTCTTT
TRBV3-1/TRBV3-2	-	TRBJ1-2	-	CASSQVRGAGGYTF	TGTGCCAGCAGCCAGGTTCGGGGGGCAGGTGGCTACACCTTC
TRBV6-5	-	TRBJ1-2	-	CASSSRGPLYGYTF	TGTGCCAGCAGTTCCCGGGGCCCTCTCTATGGCTACACCTTC
TRBV3-1/TRBV3-2	-	TRBJ2-3	TRBD2	CASSPQLAGGDTQYF	TGTGCCAGCAGCCCCCAACTAGCGGGGGGAGATACGCAGTATTTT
TRBV15	-	TRBJ1-5	-	CATSDDRETNQPQHF	TGTGCCACCAGCGACGACCGGGAGACCAATCAGCCCCAGCATTTT
TRBV28	-	TRBJ1-5	-	CASSLGTGLNQPQHF	TGTGCCAGCAGTCTGGGGACGGGGCTAAATCAGCCCCAGCATTTT